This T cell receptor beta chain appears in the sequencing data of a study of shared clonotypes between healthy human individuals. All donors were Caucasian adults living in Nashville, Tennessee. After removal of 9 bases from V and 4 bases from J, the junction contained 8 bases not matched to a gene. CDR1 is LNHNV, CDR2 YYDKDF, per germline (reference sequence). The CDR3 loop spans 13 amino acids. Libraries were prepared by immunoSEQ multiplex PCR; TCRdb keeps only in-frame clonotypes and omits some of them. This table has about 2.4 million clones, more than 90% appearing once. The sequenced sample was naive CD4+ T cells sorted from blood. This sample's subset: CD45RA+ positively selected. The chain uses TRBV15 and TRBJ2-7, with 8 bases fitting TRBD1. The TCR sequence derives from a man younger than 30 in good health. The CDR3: CATKKGQGYEQYF. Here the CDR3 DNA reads TGTGCCACGAAAAAAGGACAGGGATACGAGCAGTACTTC.